This TCR beta chain was found in a study of cytomegalovirus exposure and HLA in healthy donors. Unmatched junction bases numbered 17, after V lost 5 bases and J lost 8 bases. This CDR3 spans 16 amino acids. The germline CDR1 and CDR2 sequences are SGHTA and FQGNSA. PCR amplification relied on 60 Vbeta primers (plus 13 Jbeta primers). Repertoires were generated with immunoSEQ multiplex PCR, while TCRdb's copy carries only in-frame clones and drops some. The data hold 180,000 or so clones, with under 80% observed a single time. This clone was seen more than once but under ten times. Its antigen is unidentified. The study's findings and limits: Cytomegalovirus-associated TCR beta chains were listed, numbering roughly 150.

This sequence was found in a female donor in good health and CMV-seronegative. The specimen was PBMCs. The V call is TRBV7-2, the J call TRBJ1-2; 7 positions match TRBD1. This chain's CDR3 is CASSQGEGDRAFGYTF. The CDR3 DNA follows: TGTGCCAGCAGCCAAGGTGAGGGTGACAGGGCGTTCGGCTACACCTTC.